Presented here are 20 T cell receptor beta chains from one specimen sequenced in a study of blood T cells in healthy people across ages. PCR was performed a second time for about 7 to 12 cycles using a sample-barcoded 5' primer and a J-beta primer mix. TCRdb recomputed calls from the 5' RACE reads with MiXCR, one row per CDR3 protein. The sample comprises around 800,000 distinct CDR3 sequences, around 62% of which are singletons, and roughly 25% rests with the top ten. Sequencing was carried out using blood. These receptors all come from a man aged 25-45 years in good health.

The genes are TRBV20-1 and TRBJ1-1; no definite D call. Trimming removed 5 bases from V and 2 bases from J, with 12 bases in between. Germline V gene lookup returns CDR1 DFQATT and CDR2 SNEGSKA (reference sequence). The CDR3 spans 13 residues. The CDR3 DNA reads as TGCAGTGCTGGCCTCCGGACTAACACTGAAGCTTTCTTT. It translates to CSAGLRTNTEAFF.

The gene calls are TRBV29-1 and TRBJ1-2; 8 positions agree with TRBD1. This CDR3 spans 14 amino acids. Germline V lookup: CDR1 SQVTM, CDR2 ANQGSEA. J was trimmed by 7 bases and V by 3 bases; bases with no gene match: 10. As DNA, the CDR3 is TGCAGCGTTGAGAAATCGCAGGGGGCAGGTGGCTACACCTTC. Amino acids: CSVEKSQGAGGYTF.

The chain carries TRBV5-6 and TRBJ1-5; 10 nucleotides line up with TRBD1. Germline loops: CDR1 SGHDT, CDR2 YYEEEE. The length of the CDR3 is 15 residues. Trimming at V came to 2 bases and at J to 3 bases, leaving 2 bases not matched to a gene. This chain's CDR3 is CASSFGTGANQPQHF. Written as DNA, the CDR3 is TGTGCCAGCAGCTTCGGGACAGGGGCCAATCAGCCCCAGCATTTT.

This rearrangement joins TRBV3-1 to TRBJ1-6, with D uncertain. CDR3 length equals 14 residues. CDR1 and CDR2 from the germline V gene are LGHDT and YNNKEL (reference sequence). V lost 0 bases, J lost 14 bases, and 14 bases lay in between. The CDR3 reads CASSQEDGLGSLHF. The CDR3 nucleotides read TGTGCCAGCAGCCAAGAAGATGGCTTAGGGTCCCTCCACTTT.

This clonotype turned up a few times. The rearrangement uses TRBV7-2 and TRBJ2-1, with D perhaps given as TRBD1 or TRBD2 (5 bases each). The V gene lost 5 bases and the J gene lost 6 bases, with 17 bases spanning the gap. The CDR3 totals 15 residues. Looked up from germline, CDR1 is SGHTA and CDR2 is FQGNSA. As DNA, the CDR3 is TGTGCCAGCAGCCCCCGGGACCTTCGGATCAATGAGCAGTTCTTC. Translating gives CASSPRDLRINEQFF.

On this clonotype itself: Germline is not matched at one junction end, which may reflect a read error. V and J are TRBV30 and TRBJ2-1; unclear D gene. CDR1 is GTSNPN, CDR2 SVGIG, per germline (reference sequence). This CDR3 has 10 amino acids. The CDR3: CAWSYSEQFF. The CDR3 region has the DNA TGTGCCTGGAGTTACAGTGAGCAGTTCTTC.

This chain connects TRBV20-1 to TRBJ1-1, with TRBD1 matching 7 bases. CDR1 and CDR2 from the germline V gene are DFQATT and SNEGSKA (reference sequence). V shed 3 bases and J 5 bases; nucleotides not matched to a gene: 9. The CDR3 spans 14 residues. This CDR3 is CSASKGGLETEAFF. DNA of the CDR3: TGCAGTGCTAGCAAAGGGGGCCTCGAAACTGAAGCTTTCTTT.

The V call is TRBV20-1, the J call TRBJ2-7; possibly TRBD1 for D (5 bases). Germline V gene data show CDR1 as DFQATT and CDR2 as SNEGSKA (reference sequence). This CDR3 is built from 13 residues. Trimming removed 0 bases from V and 1 base from J, with 7 bases in between. CDR3: CSARDDRSYEQYF. CDR3 bases: TGCAGTGCTAGAGACGACAGATCCTACGAGCAGTACTTC.

The chain couples TRBV14 to TRBJ2-1, with 11 bases fitting TRBD2. J was trimmed by 1 base and V by 5 bases; bases with no gene match: 4. Germline V CDR1 and CDR2: SGHDN, FVKESK. The CDR3 spans 16 residues. DNA of the CDR3: TGTGCCAGCAGCGCGACTAGCGGGGCTTCCTACAATGAGCAGTTCTTC. This codes for CASSATSGASYNEQFF.

This chain connects TRBV3-1 to TRBJ2-1, with 9 nucleotides matching TRBD2. The CDR3 contains 16 residues. Germline V lookup: CDR1 LGHDT, CDR2 YNNKEL (reference sequence). Trimming cost V 4 bases and J 3 bases; bases outside gene matches: 7. The CDR3 sequence: CASSPWLAGYYNEQFF. The CDR3 DNA is TGTGCCAGCAGCCCGTGGCTAGCGGGGTACTACAATGAGCAGTTCTTC.

This chain connects TRBV28 to TRBJ2-7; D gene unclear. Germline V gives CDR1 MDHEN, CDR2 SYDVKM. The CDR3 runs to 13 residues. V lost 9 bases and J lost 2, with 14 bases in between. The DNA for the CDR3 is TGTGCCAGTAGGCGGCCGGATACCTACGAGCAGTACTTC. Translating it yields CASRRPDTYEQYF.

As to this clonotype: The junction differs from germline at one of its ends, possibly a read error. This chain uses TRBV4-2 with TRBJ2-4; D is perhaps TRBD1 or TRBD2 (7 bases each). The CDR3 runs to 17 residues. In germline, CDR1 is LGHNA, CDR2 YNFKEQ. The CDR3 reads CAGSQDSQTGRENIQYF. Here the CDR3 DNA reads TGTGCCGGCAGCCAAGATTCGCAGACAGGGAGGGAAAACATTCAGTACTTC.

This clonotype has a count of ten or more. The chain links TRBV28 to TRBJ2-7, with D tentatively TRBD1 or TRBD2 (5 bases each). This CDR3 is 12 amino acids long. The germline V and J ends were trimmed by 4 bases and 4 bases, with 8 bases remaining between them. Germline-derived CDR1 and CDR2 are MDHEN and SYDVKM. CDR3 amino acids: CASSSEGYEQYF. CDR3 sequence (DNA): TGTGCCAGCAGTTCAGAGGGGTACGAGCAGTACTTC.

This chain uses TRBV28 with TRBJ1-2; D is possibly TRBD1 (6 bases). Germline CDR1 MDHEN, CDR2 SYDVKM. This CDR3 is built from 14 residues. V was shortened by 6 bases and J by 2 bases, with 13 bases between the two germline ends. This chain's CDR3 is CASSLRQDNYGYTF. CDR3 DNA: TGTGCCAGCAGCCTCCGACAGGACAACTATGGCTACACCTTC.

This clonotype has a handful of counts. V is TRBV7-2 and J is TRBJ2-1; D is perhaps TRBD1 (6 bases). The CDR3 runs 15 residues. Germline CDR1 reads SGHTA; CDR2 reads FQGNSA. V gave up 1 base and J gave up 9 bases, with 16 bases separating them. The CDR3 region has the DNA TGTGCCAGCAGCTTAGAGGGGACAACCAGGGGTGAGCAGTTCTTC. It specifies CASSLEGTTRGEQFF.

About this clonotype: A read error may explain this, as a much larger clone is one base away. The chain combines TRBV7-9 with TRBJ2-5; D is uncertain. The V gene's germline CDR1 is SEHNR and CDR2 FQNEAQ (reference sequence). CDR3 length: 14 amino acids. V lost 1 base and J lost 3, with 9 bases in between. The CDR3 DNA reads TGTGCCAGCAGCTTAGATGGCAGCAAAGAGACCCAGTACTTC. Its translation: CASSLDGSKETQYF.

The chain is built from TRBV4-3 and TRBJ2-3; tentatively, D is TRBD1 (6 bases). This CDR3 has 16 residues. CDR1 is LGHNA, CDR2 YSLEER, per germline. Trimming took off 0 bases at V and 1 base at J, with 11 bases between the two ends. The CDR3 region has the DNA TGCGCCAGCAGCCAAGACGGACAGAGAGGCACAGATACGCAGTATTTT. Its protein product is CASSQDGQRGTDTQYF.

The table lists this clonotype with a few counts. The V call is TRBV6-2 or TRBV6-3, the J call TRBJ1-5; 7 bases line up with TRBD1. Trimming took 10 bases from V and 4 from J; bases not matched to a gene: 13. CDR1 is MNHEY and CDR2 is SVGEGT in the germline V gene. The CDR3 runs 15 residues. CDR3 nucleotides: TGTGCCACCAGATTTGTGACAGGGAAAAATCAGCCCCAGCATTTT. Its translation: CATRFVTGKNQPQHF.

A few counts support this clonotype. This CDR3 is CSARPVGATNEKLFF. As DNA, the CDR3 is TGCAGTGCTCGGCCTGTGGGAGCAACTAATGAAAAACTGTTTTTT. V and J are TRBV20-1 and TRBJ1-4; D not certain. CDR1 DFQATT and CDR2 SNEGSKA come from the germline V gene (reference sequence). The V end lost 5 bases, the J end lost 0 bases, and 13 bases lay between the germline ends. The CDR3 covers 15 residues.

The chain has TRBV12-3 or TRBV12-4 and TRBJ2-2; D unclear. V shed 3 bases and J shed 4 bases, with 9 bases lying between them. This CDR3 is built from 14 residues. The CDR3 loop is CASSLGMSTGELFF. In nucleotides, the CDR3 is TGTGCCAGCAGTTTGGGTATGAGCACCGGGGAGCTGTTTTTT.